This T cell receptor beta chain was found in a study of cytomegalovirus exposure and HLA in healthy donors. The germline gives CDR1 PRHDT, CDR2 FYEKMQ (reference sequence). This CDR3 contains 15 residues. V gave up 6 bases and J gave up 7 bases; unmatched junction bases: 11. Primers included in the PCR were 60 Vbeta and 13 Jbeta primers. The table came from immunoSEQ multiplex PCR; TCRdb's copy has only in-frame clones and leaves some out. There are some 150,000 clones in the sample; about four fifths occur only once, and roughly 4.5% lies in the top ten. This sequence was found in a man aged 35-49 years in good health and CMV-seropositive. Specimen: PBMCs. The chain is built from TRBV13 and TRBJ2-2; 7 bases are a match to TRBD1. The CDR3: CASSSERGGSGELFF. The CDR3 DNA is TGTGCCAGCAGTTCGGAGAGAGGGGGCAGCGGGGAGCTGTTTTTT.